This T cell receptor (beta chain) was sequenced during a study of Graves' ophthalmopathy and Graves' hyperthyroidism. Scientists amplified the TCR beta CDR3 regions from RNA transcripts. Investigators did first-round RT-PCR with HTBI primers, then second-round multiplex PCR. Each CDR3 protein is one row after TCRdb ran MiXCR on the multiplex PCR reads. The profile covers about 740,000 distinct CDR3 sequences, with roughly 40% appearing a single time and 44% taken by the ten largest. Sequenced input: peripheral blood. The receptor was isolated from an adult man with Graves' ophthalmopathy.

In DNA, the CDR3 is TGTGCCAGCAGTGAACCGGGACTAGCCTCGTTGGAGCAGTACTTC. Translated, it gives CASSEPGLASLEQYF. The rearrangement uses TRBV6-2 or TRBV6-3 and TRBJ2-7, with 9 bases identical to TRBD2. Germline values: CDR1 MNHEY, CDR2 SVGEGT. CDR3 length equals 15 residues. The trim removed 5 bases at V and 7 bases at J, leaving 12 bases unmatched.